This T cell receptor (beta chain) was identified during a study of glioma-infiltrating T cells. Study-wide results and limits: Gliomas, especially low-grade, showed above-expected tissue-blood divergence; non-neoplastic patients showed below. Tissue and blood shared very few CDR3 sequences.

This clonotype was seen only a few times. Its antigen is still unknown. TCR alpha and beta CDR3 regions were amplified from RNA using iRepertoire nested multiplex PCR. For one-step reverse transcription and amplification, 100-400 ng of tissue mRNA or PBMC total RNA was used. TCRdb redid the calling of the multiplex PCR reads with MiXCR, one entry per CDR3 protein. The top ten hold roughly 15% of the sample, which has approximately 110,000 distinct CDR3 sequences, more than 20% seen once. The origin of this receptor is a human donor with low-grade glioma or glioblastoma, undergoing nonglioma brain surgery, or in good health (not recorded which). Sequenced sample: glioma tissue, nonneoplastic brain tissue, or PBMCs (not recorded which).

DNA for the CDR3: TGTGCCAGCAGTTTATCTAGCTTAGATACGCAGTATTTT. This gives the protein CASSLSSLDTQYF. The chain uses TRBV7-2 and TRBJ2-3; D may be TRBD2 (5 bases). Per the germline V gene, CDR1 is SGHTA and CDR2 is FQGNSA. The CDR3 spans 13 residues. With 6 bases removed from V and 5 bases from J, the gap between germline ends came to 12 bases.